A single T cell receptor (beta chain) is shown here with its context. The target of this receptor is not known. These data are taken from a study of CXCR3-negative and CXCR3-positive naive CD8 T cells (dated by TCRdb to the late 2010s). Study-wide context: In total, 110 million to 150 million TRB reads were obtained, corresponding to roughly 1.5 +/- 0.3 million reads per library. The diversity and physicochemical repertoire analyses included 11 donors pooled from two independent experiments. For the TRBV-TRBJ cluster analysis, the naive subsets came from 5 or 6 donors, while the memory cells came from 3 donors. The investigation overall reported the following: CXCR3 expression partially decreased after cryopreservation, so most assays used freshly isolated PBMCs. Within the same donor, TRBV-TRBJ usage looked similar between naive CXCR3-negative and CXCR3-positive cells, but memory cells had distinct patterns. Both naive subsets had comparably high repertoire diversity, while memory CD8+ T cells had much lower repertoire diversity. Because surface CD5, which is linked to self-reactivity in mice, was comparable between the naive subsets, TCR interaction strength was also inferred from the physicochemical properties of TRB CDR3s. TRB CDR3s from CXCR3-positive naive cells showed higher hydrophobicity (lower Kidera factor 4), lower energy, and higher strength and volume indices than CXCR3-negative naive cells.

Looking up the germline V gene yields CDR1 MDHEN and CDR2 SYDVKM. The CDR3 starts with the cysteine, ends with the phenylalanine, and has 15 residues. No DNA is given. Sequenced on a NextSeq 550. The Human TCR Profiling Kit (MiLaboratory) was used to prepare UMI-labeled 5' RACE TRB cDNA libraries. cDNA synthesis used the entire amount of extracted RNA, and PCR amplification then used the entire amount of cDNA produced. The libraries were made side by side, with each library going through the same number of PCR cycles. The published analysis was carried out like this. With a minimum of two reads required per UMI, MIGEC and MiXCR pulled out about 54,000 +/- 9,700 unique UMI-labeled TRB cDNA molecules from each library. Each library averaged about 40,000 +/- 10,000 functional in-frame TRB CDR3 nucleotide clonotypes without stop codons. Diversity metrics, including normalized Shannon-Wiener and Chao1, were computed in VDJtools after downsampling to 5000 UMI-labeled TRB molecules per sample. VDJtools computed clonotype-size-weighted physicochemical properties of the central five CDR3 residues: interaction energy, strength, volume and Kidera factor 4. One entry per CDR3 protein sequence results from the TCRdb reprocessing of the reads, with DNA left out. These V and J calls are TCRdb output, not the study's own analysis. The sample's clone listing holds fewer than 90,000 distinct CDR3 sequences. Of the sample, almost 0.55% falls within the top ten clones.

For every CD8+ T cell subset, approximately 330,000 cells were flow-sorted straight into RLT lysis buffer, and each subset was sorted in triplicate. To exclude memory contaminants, naive CD8+ T cells were stringently defined as CD45RO-CCR7+CD27+CD95-. Using standard density gradient centrifugation, peripheral blood mononuclear cells were isolated from buffy coats. A FACSAria III was used to flow-sort naive CD8+ T cells into CXCR3-negative and CXCR3-positive populations. An RNeasy Mini Kit was used to extract total RNA from the sorted cells. The chain couples TRBV28 to TRBJ2-3. Sequenced input: naive CXCR3+ CD8+ T cells from blood. Read against the paper, the sample's cell subset or site label means: CD45RO-CCR7+CD27+CD95- naive CD8+ T cells expressing CXCR3 (TNR3+). The TCR sequence derives from a human donor in good health. Some clones in this sample may be carry-over from other donors' samples. The CDR3 region: CASSPDFNPTDTQYF.